The 6 T cell receptor beta chains reported below all come from one sample, sequenced in a study of T cells of healthy individuals. One entry per CDR3 protein results from TCRdb running MiXCR on the 5' RACE reads. This sample has about 82,000 distinct CDR3 sequences, with about 5% found just once. Receptor source: a female donor in good health.

This clonotype was recorded many times. The chain carries TRBV6-5 and TRBJ2-7; TRBD2 matches at 10 bases. The junction had 9 bases not matched to a gene; V was cut back by 6 bases and J by 4 bases. The germline gives CDR1 MNHEY, CDR2 SVGAGI. The CDR3 loop spans 15 amino acids. CDR3 amino acids: CASSVAAGGPYEQYF. The CDR3 DNA reads TGTGCCAGCAGCGTCGCAGCGGGAGGGCCTTACGAGCAGTACTTC.

Ten or more counts support this clonotype. The chain joins TRBV6-6 to TRBJ2-1; D unclear. V was clipped by 2 bases and J by 4 bases, with 9 bases between them. This CDR3 region has 14 residues. Germline loops: CDR1 MNHNY, CDR2 SVGAGI (reference sequence). CDR3 sequence: CASSYDGIYNEQFF. The CDR3 coding sequence is TGTGCCAGCAGTTACGATGGGATTTACAATGAGCAGTTCTTC.

This clonotype was counted ten times or more. CDR3 in DNA: TGTGCCAGCAGCTCCGGCGGGGCAGGAGGAAATCAGCCCCAGCATTTT. Protein: CASSSGGAGGNQPQHF. This chain joins TRBV7-2 and TRBJ1-5; TRBD1 might be the D (5 bases). The V gene's germline CDR1 is SGHTA and CDR2 FQGNSA. V lost 4 bases and J lost 4, with 17 bases in between. CDR3 length: 16 residues.

This clonotype occurred many times. The chain employs TRBV20-1 and TRBJ2-3; perhaps TRBD2 as D (5 bases). CDR1 DFQATT and CDR2 SNEGSKA come from the germline V gene (reference sequence). The CDR3 runs to 15 residues. The V gene lost 6 bases and the J gene lost 0 bases, with 16 bases spanning the gap. DNA for the CDR3: TGCAGTGCCCTTAGGGCCAGCGGAAGCACAGATACGCAGTATTTT. Encoded protein: CSALRASGSTDTQYF.

This sequence joins TRBV2 and TRBJ1-2; D call uncertain. Deletions cut 2 bases from V and 8 bases from J, with 12 bases between. CDR1 SNHLY and CDR2 FYNNEI come from the germline V gene. The CDR3 has 13 residues. This chain's CDR3 is CASSEQGPGGYTF. CDR3 bases: TGTGCCAGCAGTGAACAAGGGCCGGGGGGCTACACCTTC. Drawing the rest from reference TRBV2 and TRBJ1-2, the complete variable domain is EPEVTQTPSHQVTQMGQEVILRCVPISNHLYFYWYRQILGQKVEFLVSFYNNEISEKSEIFDDQFSVERPDGSNFTLKIRSTKLEDSAMYFCASSEQGPGGYTFGSGTRLTVV.

A note on this clonotype: A read error is possible here, since a much larger clone lies one base away. V usage is TRBV25-1 and J usage is TRBJ2-1; possibly TRBD2 for D (7 bases). Germline V gene data show CDR1 as MGHDK and CDR2 as SYGVNS. This CDR3 has 14 amino acids. The CDR3 DNA reads as TGTGCCAGCGGTGAGGGGGGGGCTCACGATGAGCAGTTCTTC. Its translation: CASGEGGAHDEQFF.